The clone carrying this TCR beta chain came up many times. The data are from a study of prognosis after radiotherapy for stage I lung cancer. Study context: The radiotherapy was SBRT split into 3 to 5 fractions, giving a biologically effective dose of at least 100 Gy.

The CDR3 runs 15 residues. Trimming stripped 0 bases from V and 4 bases from J, with 13 bases between. Germline loops: CDR1 SGDLS, CDR2 YYNGEE. Using two-round multiplex PCR, the authors amplified TCR beta CDR3 from genomic DNA. It was primers specific to each TRBV and TRBJ gene that first-round PCR used. A single record per CDR3 protein comes from TCRdb applying MiXCR to the multiplex PCR reads. The sample shows around 30,000 distinct CDR3 sequences, 32% of them seen only once. The chain links TRBV9 to TRBJ1-1; possibly TRBD1 for D (6 bases). The sample in question was PBMCs, obtained before or after stereotactic body radiation therapy (not recorded which). The TCR was taken from a donor aged 50 or older with non-small cell lung cancer. CDR3: CASSVGGAQGTEAFF. The CDR3, as DNA: TGTGCCAGCAGCGTAGGGGGGGCCCAGGGCACTGAAGCTTTCTTT.